These 27 T cell receptor beta chains were sequenced from one sample in a study of T-cell memory formation after mild COVID-19. TCRdb ran MiXCR on the 5' RACE reads and lists one entry per CDR3 protein. The repertoire holds a few hundred thousand distinct CDR3 sequences, with approximately 25% as singletons. The source material was PBMCs or a T cell subset sorted from them (not recorded which). Receptors originate from an adult woman who had mild COVID-19 (a few samples of this study predate the infection). Cell type and time point are not known.

This clonotype was detected a few times. The chain uses TRBV29-1 and TRBJ1-2, with 12 bases aligning to TRBD1. J was trimmed by 4 bases and V by 7 bases; bases with no gene match: 10. Germline CDR1 is SQVTM and CDR2 is ANQGSEA. This CDR3 is 15 amino acids long. CDR3 in DNA: TGCAGCGACCACCGGGACAGGGGGCCCGGCTATGGCTACACCTTC. This codes for CSDHRDRGPGYGYTF.

In this sample, this clonotype turned up a few times. The DNA for the CDR3 is TGTGCCAGCAGCAACGGACAAAGTGGCCCGGCAGATACGCAGTATTTT. It encodes CASSNGQSGPADTQYF. The genes are TRBV7-2 and TRBJ2-3; maybe TRBD1 (5 bases). This CDR3 spans 16 amino acids. Germline V gene sequence: CDR1 SGHTA, CDR2 FQGNSA. Trimming pared 5 bases from V and 4 bases from J, leaving 19 bases between.

The chain employs TRBV12-3 or TRBV12-4 and TRBJ2-7; D could derive from TRBD1 or TRBD2 (5 bases each). The CDR3 length is 14 residues. The V end lost 5 bases, the J end lost 0 bases, and 11 bases lay between the germline ends. The CDR3 bases are TGTGCCAGCAGTGCCGAGGGGATCTCCTACGAGCAGTACTTC. Its translation is CASSAEGISYEQYF.

This clonotype was detected only a few times. V and J are TRBV4-3 and TRBJ2-1; 8 bases fit TRBD2. Germline V lookup: CDR1 LGHNA, CDR2 YSLEER. The ends lost 0 bases at V and 8 bases at J; junction bases unmatched: 9. This CDR3 is 16 amino acids long. The CDR3 DNA reads as TGCGCCAGCAGCCAAGAATCAGCGGGAGTTGTCTATGAGCAGTTCTTC. Translated, it gives CASSQESAGVVYEQFF.

There are many counts of this clonotype. The rearrangement uses TRBV10-2 and TRBJ2-1; D call uncertain. V was cut by 7 bases and J by 0 bases, with 10 bases left in between. The CDR3 has 14 amino acids. Germline V gives CDR1 WSHSY, CDR2 SAAADI. The CDR3 DNA is TGCGCCAGCACGTCCGATAGCTCCTACAATGAGCAGTTCTTC. Its protein is CASTSDSSYNEQFF.

As for this clonotype: The junction shows a germline mismatch at one end, possibly a read error. The chain uses TRBV7-3 and TRBJ2-5; D tentatively reads TRBD1 or TRBD2 (5 bases each). The CDR3 sequence is 15 residues long. From germline, CDR1 is SGHTA and CDR2 FQGTGA. CDR3 protein: CASSPAPGPQETQYF. The CDR3 region has the DNA TGTGCCAGCAGCCCGGCCCCGGGGCCCCAAGAGACACAGTACTTC.

This chain connects TRBV11-1 to TRBJ1-1; D remains ambiguous. The ends were cut back, 5 bases at V and 3 bases at J, with 4 bases in the middle. The CDR3 loop spans 11 amino acids. Germline V gene data show CDR1 as SGHAT and CDR2 as FQDESV (reference sequence). CDR3 residues: CASSTDTEAFF. The CDR3 nucleotides are TGTGCCAGCAGCACGGACACTGAAGCTTTCTTT.

This clonotype was picked up one time. V gene TRBV12-3 or TRBV12-4 combines with J gene TRBJ1-4; D gene uncertain. This CDR3 is 14 amino acids long. Trimming removed 5 bases from V and 9 bases from J, with 16 bases in between. The CDR3 region is CASSEIRFIKKLFF. The CDR3 bases are TGTGCCAGCAGTGAGATCAGATTCATCAAAAAACTGTTTTTT.

This clonotype was observed a few times. The chain recombines TRBV12-3 or TRBV12-4 with TRBJ2-7; 8 bases match TRBD2. This CDR3 has 13 amino acids. V dropped 6 bases and J dropped 4; count of bases not matched to a gene: 5. The CDR3 region is CASRRTSWYEQYF. Written as DNA, the CDR3 is TGTGCCAGCAGGCGGACTAGCTGGTACGAGCAGTACTTC.

This clonotype came up a few times. This chain uses TRBV5-1 with TRBJ1-5; D is uncertain. The CDR3 spans 15 residues. The V and J ends lost 1 base and 3 bases respectively, with 11 bases between them. Germline V CDR1 and CDR2: SGHRS, YFSETQ. CDR3 bases: TGCGCCAGCAGCTTGAACGGGAGGCCCAATCAGCCCCAGCATTTT. Translation: CASSLNGRPNQPQHF.

In this sample, this clonotype turned up a few times. This chain joins TRBV15 and TRBJ2-2; D is unresolved. The germline V gene has CDR1 LNHNV and CDR2 YYDKDF (reference sequence). The CDR3 consists of 16 residues. V lost 1 base and J lost 0, with 9 bases in between. The CDR3 here is CATSRAPETNTGELFF. In nucleotides, the CDR3 is TGTGCCACCAGCAGAGCCCCGGAAACGAACACCGGGGAGCTGTTTTTT. The variable domain in full, with the rest retrieved from reference TRBV15 and TRBJ2-2, is DAMVIQNPRYQVTQFGKPVTLSCSQTLNHNVMYWYQQKSSQAPKLLFHYYDKDFNNEADTPDNFQSRRPNTSFCFLDIRSPGLGDTAMYLCATSRAPETNTGELFFGEGSRLTVL.

This clonotype showed up just a few times. The V gene is TRBV5-1, the J gene TRBJ2-7; 7 bases are shared with TRBD1. Looked up from germline, CDR1 is SGHRS and CDR2 is YFSETQ. This CDR3 spans 14 amino acids. V lost 3 bases, J lost 7 bases, and 10 bases stayed unmatched. DNA for the CDR3: TGCGCCAGCAGCTCAATCACAGGGGATCGGGAGCAGTACTTC. Its protein is CASSSITGDREQYF. Filled out from reference TRBV5-1 and TRBJ2-7, the complete variable domain reads KAGVTQTPRYLIKTRGQQVTLSCSPISGHRSVSWYQQTPGQGLQFLFEYFSETQRNKGNFPGRFSGRQFSNSRSEMNVSTLELGDSALYLCASSSITGDREQYFGPGTRLTVT.

The gene calls are TRBV3-1 and TRBJ2-1; 11 positions agree with TRBD2. The V gene's germline CDR1 is LGHDT and CDR2 YNNKEL (reference sequence). The V and J ends lost 3 bases and 4 bases, in that order; junction bases with no gene match: 8. The CDR3 covers 17 residues. In DNA, the CDR3 is TGTGCCAGCAGCCACCTAGGGGGGACTAGCGGTTACAATGAGCAGTTCTTC. Its translation is CASSHLGGTSGYNEQFF.

The CDR3 DNA reads as TGTGCCACCTGGACCCACCCCGTCTGGATCTACGAGCAGTACTTC. Its protein is CATWTHPVWIYEQYF. This chain connects TRBV2 to TRBJ2-7; D is unclear. The CDR3 totals 15 residues. Trimming pared 10 bases from V and 3 bases from J, leaving 22 bases between. Germline CDR1 and CDR2: SNHLY and FYNNEI.

The chain is built from TRBV5-1 and TRBJ1-4, with TRBD1 as a possible D gene (5 bases). With 4 bases removed from V and 4 bases from J, the gap between germline ends came to 11 bases. The CDR3 sequence is 14 residues long. Germline-derived CDR1 and CDR2 are SGHRS and YFSETQ. The CDR3 bases are TGCGCCAGCAGCACGGGACGGAATAATGAAAAACTGTTTTTT. It encodes CASSTGRNNEKLFF.

In DNA, the CDR3 is TGTGCCAGCAGTCGTGACCGGACAGGGCAGACCCAGTACTTC. The encoded protein is CASSRDRTGQTQYF. This chain links TRBV27 with TRBJ2-5, with 8 nucleotides matching TRBD1. Germline V gives CDR1 MNHEY, CDR2 SMNVEV (reference sequence). The CDR3 runs 14 residues. The J segment lost 6 bases and the V segment lost 5 bases, leaving 8 bases of the junction unmatched.

This clonotype turned up a few times. This chain uses TRBV12-3 or TRBV12-4 with TRBJ2-7, with 8 nucleotides matching TRBD2. The V segment lost 6 bases and the J segment 6 bases; nucleotides outside the gene matches: 7. The CDR3 runs to 13 residues. CDR3 amino acids: CASRAGGLGEQYF. The CDR3 coding sequence is TGTGCCAGCAGGGCGGGGGGCTTGGGCGAGCAGTACTTC.

This clonotype was observed many times. The J gene is TRBJ1-2, the V gene TRBV27; D ambiguous. The germline CDR1 and CDR2 sequences are MNHEY and SMNVEV (reference sequence). The V gene lost 6 bases and the J gene lost 4 bases, with 15 bases spanning the gap. CDR3 length equals 14 residues. The CDR3 nucleotides are TGTGCCAGCAGGGGCCTCGGGGATAGCTATGGCTACACCTTC. It translates to CASRGLGDSYGYTF.

This chain joins TRBV15 and TRBJ2-2; TRBD2 matches 9 bases. This CDR3 spans 18 amino acids. V shed 0 bases, J shed 1 base, and the junction held 6 bases outside the gene matches. From germline, CDR1 is LNHNV and CDR2 YYDKDF (reference sequence). The CDR3 region is CATSRESLAGRNTGELFF. CDR3 in DNA: TGTGCCACCAGCAGAGAATCCCTAGCGGGGAGGAACACCGGGGAGCTGTTTTTT. The whole variable domain, filled in from reference TRBV15 and TRBJ2-2, reads DAMVIQNPRYQVTQFGKPVTLSCSQTLNHNVMYWYQQKSSQAPKLLFHYYDKDFNNEADTPDNFQSRRPNTSFCFLDIRSPGLGDTAMYLCATSRESLAGRNTGELFFGEGSRLTVL.

The chain recombines TRBV3-1 with TRBJ2-5; D is ambiguous. CDR1 and CDR2 (germline): LGHDT, YNNKEL (reference sequence). V lost 1 base and J 2 bases, leaving 11 bases between the germline ends. The length of the CDR3 is 15 residues. The DNA for the CDR3 is TGTGCCAGCAGCCAAGTGGTTGGGGTTCAAGAGACCCAGTACTTC. It specifies CASSQVVGVQETQYF.

This clonotype was picked up a small number of times. The chain carries TRBV15 and TRBJ2-5; D is unresolved. The length of the CDR3 is 13 residues. CDR1 LNHNV and CDR2 YYDKDF come from the germline V gene (reference sequence). V dropped 3 bases and J dropped 5 bases, with 10 bases sitting between them. CDR3 bases: TGTGCCACCAGCAGGGCCCCTCAGGAGACCCAGTACTTC. Its translation: CATSRAPQETQYF.

This clonotype was counted a few times. The chain uses TRBV7-2 and TRBJ2-7, with a tentative D call TRBD1 (5 bases). Trimming pared 1 base from V and 7 bases from J, leaving 14 bases between. The length of the CDR3 is 14 residues. Germline V gene sequence: CDR1 SGHTA, CDR2 FQGNSA. The CDR3 spells CASSLGGYKGEQYF. CDR3 DNA sequence: TGTGCCAGCAGCTTAGGTGGCTACAAGGGGGAGCAGTACTTC.

This chain joins TRBV20-1 and TRBJ1-1; TRBD1 matches 8 bases. The length of the CDR3 is 13 residues. V trimming: 5 bases; J trimming: 3 bases; junction bases outside the gene matches: 5. CDR1 is DFQATT, CDR2 SNEGSKA, per germline (reference sequence). CDR3 in DNA: TGCAGTGCTTCGACAGGGGCGGACACTGAAGCTTTCTTT. Its protein is CSASTGADTEAFF.

The V call is TRBV4-1, the J call TRBJ1-2; 9 bases line up with TRBD1. Germline values: CDR1 MGHRA, CDR2 YSYEKL. This CDR3 is 15 amino acids long. Trimming cost V 3 bases and J 4 bases; bases outside gene matches: 6. CDR3 region: CASSQRTGEIYGYTF. The DNA for the CDR3 is TGCGCCAGCAGCCAGAGGACAGGGGAAATCTATGGCTACACCTTC.

This rearrangement joins TRBV3-1 to TRBJ1-2, with 8 bases aligning to TRBD1. In germline, CDR1 is LGHDT, CDR2 YNNKEL (reference sequence). This CDR3 comprises 13 residues. V was clipped by 0 bases and J by 8 bases; unmatched bases: 2. DNA of the CDR3: TGTGCCAGCAGCCAAGAGGACAGGGTGGGCTACACCTTC. Its translation is CASSQEDRVGYTF.

A few counts support this clonotype. This rearrangement joins TRBV12-3 or TRBV12-4 to TRBJ1-1; D perhaps matches TRBD1 (5 bases). The CDR3 extends over 12 amino acids. V was trimmed by 7 bases and J by 4 bases, leaving 10 bases between them. CDR3 region: CASMSGTTEAFF. The CDR3, as DNA: TGTGCCAGCATGTCAGGGACCACTGAAGCTTTCTTT.

The chain combines TRBV29-1 with TRBJ1-4; D perhaps matches TRBD1 (5 bases). In germline, CDR1 is SQVTM, CDR2 ANQGSEA. Trimming stripped 1 base from V and 7 bases from J, with 13 bases between. CDR3 length equals 14 residues. For the CDR3, the DNA is TGCAGCGTTGAAGTCGGGGGATCAGCTGAAAAACTGTTTTTT. It yields the protein CSVEVGGSAEKLFF.